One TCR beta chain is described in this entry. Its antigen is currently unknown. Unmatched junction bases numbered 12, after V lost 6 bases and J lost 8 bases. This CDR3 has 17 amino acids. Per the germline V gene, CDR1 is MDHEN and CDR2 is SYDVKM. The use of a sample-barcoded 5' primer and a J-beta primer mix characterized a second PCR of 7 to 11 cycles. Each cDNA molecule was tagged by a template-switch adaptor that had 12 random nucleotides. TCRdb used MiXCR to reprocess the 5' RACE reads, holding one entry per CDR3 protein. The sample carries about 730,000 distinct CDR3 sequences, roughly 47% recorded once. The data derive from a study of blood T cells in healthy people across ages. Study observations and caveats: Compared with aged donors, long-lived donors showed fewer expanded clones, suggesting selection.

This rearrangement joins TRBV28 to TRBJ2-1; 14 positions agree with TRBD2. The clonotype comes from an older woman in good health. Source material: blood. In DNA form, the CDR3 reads TGTGCCAGCAGACTAGGGACTAGCGGGAGATGGTCTTATGAGCAGTTCTTC. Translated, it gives CASRLGTSGRWSYEQFF.